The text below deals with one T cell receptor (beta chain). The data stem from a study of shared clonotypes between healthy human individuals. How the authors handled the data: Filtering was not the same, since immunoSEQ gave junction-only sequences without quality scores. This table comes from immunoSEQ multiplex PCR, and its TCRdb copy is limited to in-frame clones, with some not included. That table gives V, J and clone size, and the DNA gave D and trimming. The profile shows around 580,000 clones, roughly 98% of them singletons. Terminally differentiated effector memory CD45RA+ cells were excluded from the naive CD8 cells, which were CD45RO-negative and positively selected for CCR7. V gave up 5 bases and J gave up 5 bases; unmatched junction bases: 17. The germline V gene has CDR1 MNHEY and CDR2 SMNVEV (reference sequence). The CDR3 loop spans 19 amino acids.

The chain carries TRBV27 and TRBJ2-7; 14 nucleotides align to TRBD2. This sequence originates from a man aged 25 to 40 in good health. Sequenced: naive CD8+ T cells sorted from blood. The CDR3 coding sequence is TGTGCCAGCAGTCGTCGACTGCCGGGACTAGCGGGAGTAAGCCACGAGCAGTACTTC. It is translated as CASSRRLPGLAGVSHEQYF.